These 9 T cell receptor beta chains came from one sample sequenced in a study of OX40 agonist ivuxolimab in advanced cancers. The protocol used for the library was the immunoSEQ multiplex PCR assay. Not all clones reach the TCRdb copy of this immuneACCESS table, which keeps in-frame sequences only. Checked studies attribute under half of the gap to unresolved V genes and leave the rest unexplained. For this sample there are tens of thousands of clones; more than 70% appear just once. Approximately 0.8% of the sample rests with the top ten. The sample consisted of CD4+ or CD8+ T cells sorted from blood, taken in a trial of the OX40 agonist ivuxolimab. Source of these receptors: an adult with an advanced solid tumor such as melanoma, head and neck, liver or kidney cancer.

The V and J genes are TRBV7-9 and TRBJ1-2; the match to TRBD1 covers 7 bases. This CDR3 has 14 amino acids. Per germline, CDR1 SEHNR and CDR2 FQNEAQ (reference sequence). The V segment lost 3 bases and the J segment 4 bases; nucleotides outside the gene matches: 5. The CDR3 protein is CASSFGDSFYGYTF. CDR3 DNA: TGTGCCAGCAGCTTCGGGGACAGTTTCTATGGCTACACCTTC. Variable domain in full (rest from reference TRBV7-9 and TRBJ1-2): DTGVSQNPRHKITKRGQNVTFRCDPISEHNRLYWYRQTLGQGPEFLTYFQNEAQLEKSRLLSDRFSAERPKGSFSTLEIQRTEQGDSAMYLCASSFGDSFYGYTFGSGTRLTVV.

This clone was seen a handful of times. The J gene is TRBJ1-2, the V gene TRBV19, with 11 bases aligning to TRBD1. Germline lookup yields CDR1 LNHDA and CDR2 SQIVND (reference sequence). V lost 6 bases, J lost 7 bases, and 4 bases stayed unmatched. The CDR3 has 13 residues. The CDR3 nucleotides read TGTGCCAGTAGACCGGACAGGGGGCTTGGCTACACCTTC. This gives the protein CASRPDRGLGYTF.

V gene TRBV7-6 combines with J gene TRBJ2-5; 11 nucleotides agree with TRBD2. The CDR3 has 16 residues. After removal of 5 bases from V and 1 base from J, the junction contained 6 bases not matched to a gene. Germline CDR1 SGHVS, CDR2 FNYEAQ. CDR3 sequence (DNA): TGTGCCAGCAGCCGGACTAGCGGGTTGAGCCAAGAGACCCAGTACTTC. This codes for CASSRTSGLSQETQYF.

The count of this clone is one. The sample carries other DNA sequences with the same CDR3. V is TRBV5-4 and J is TRBJ2-3; 10 nucleotides match TRBD2. The CDR3 has 15 residues. The V and J ends lost 5 bases and 1 base, in that order; junction bases with no gene match: 4. Germline V gene lookup returns CDR1 SGHNT and CDR2 YYREEE (reference sequence). DNA of the CDR3: TGTGCCAGCAGGTCCGGGACTAGCGGCACAGATACGCAGTATTTT. Its protein product is CASRSGTSGTDTQYF.

This rearrangement joins TRBV6-5 to TRBJ1-4; D remains unclear. The CDR3 is 15 residues long. The germline CDR1 and CDR2 sequences are MNHEY and SVGAGI. V was pared by 0 bases and J by 8 bases, with 13 bases between. The CDR3 coding sequence is TGTGCCAGCAGTTACTCGACCGGGGTAGGAGAAAAACTGTTTTTT. Translating gives CASSYSTGVGEKLFF.

The chain carries TRBV18 and TRBJ2-3; TRBD2 aligns across 9 bases. J was trimmed by 0 bases and V by 2 bases; bases with no gene match: 6. This CDR3 comprises 17 residues. CDR1 is KGHSH, CDR2 LQKENI, per germline. CDR3 in amino acids: CASSPREAGGSTDTQYF. The CDR3 DNA sequence: TGTGCCAGCTCACCAAGGGAAGCGGGGGGAAGCACAGATACGCAGTATTTT.

About this clone: At the DNA level, this CDR3 is encoded by other sequences in the same sample as well. V and J are TRBV18 and TRBJ1-1; possible D gene TRBD1, 6 bases. V was trimmed by 3 bases and J by 2 bases, leaving 7 bases between them. This CDR3 contains 13 residues. Germline CDR1 is KGHSH and CDR2 is LQKENI. The CDR3 sequence: CASSPGGNTEAFF. The CDR3 DNA reads TGTGCCAGCTCACCGGGGGGCAACACTGAAGCTTTCTTT.

This rearrangement joins TRBV6-1 to TRBJ2-7; D is unresolved. V was shortened by 5 bases and J by 2 bases, with 7 bases between the two germline ends. CDR3 length: 12 amino acids. Germline V gives CDR1 MNHNS, CDR2 SASEGT. The CDR3 here is CASSLGTYEQYF. The DNA for the CDR3 is TGTGCCAGCAGTTTGGGGACCTACGAGCAGTACTTC.

This clone appeared a single time. The chain couples TRBV6-6 to TRBJ2-7, with D possibly being TRBD2 (6 bases). V dropped 7 bases and J dropped 0 bases, with 16 bases sitting between them. CDR1 and CDR2 from the germline V gene are MNHNY and SVGAGI (reference sequence). The CDR3 extends over 15 amino acids. CDR3 nucleotide sequence: TGTGCCAGCACCGACGGGGGAGGTGACTCCTACGAGCAGTACTTC. This gives the protein CASTDGGGDSYEQYF.